This T cell receptor (beta chain) emerged from a study of CD8 T cells in Susac syndrome. Findings of the study overall: The study admitted that it had a relatively small number of individuals in its TCR sequencing and HLA analysis.

A quantity of about 0.5 to 1 ug RNA underwent reverse transcription using random hexamers. Amplification of TCR beta CDR3 spanned 54 Vbeta and 13 Jbeta via immunoSEQ multiplex PCR. MiXCR, applied by TCRdb to the immunoSEQ multiplex PCR reads, yields one record per CDR3 protein. The data contain 45,000 to 60,000 distinct CDR3 sequences, around 93% of them singletons. As regards this clonotype: Its specificity is not known.

In blood CD8+ and CD4+ T cells, TCR beta underwent sequencing. Germline CDR1 LGHDT, CDR2 YNNKEL (reference sequence). Trimming stripped 5 bases from V and 5 bases from J, with 21 bases between. This CDR3 comprises 16 residues. This TCR was sampled from a human donor with multiple sclerosis. The source material was CD8+ T cells from PBMCs. V is TRBV3-1 and J is TRBJ1-2; D possibly corresponds to TRBD1 (5 bases). Here the CDR3 DNA reads TGTGCCAGCAGCTCCAAGGGGAGCCGGGTGCGATATGGCTACACCTTC. It specifies CASSSKGSRVRYGYTF.